The next 27 T cell receptor beta chains were all read from a single sample in a study of blood T cells in healthy people across ages. It was with a sample-barcoded 5' primer and a J-beta primer mix that a second PCR of roughly 7 to 12 cycles was run. TCRdb reprocessed the 5' RACE reads via MiXCR and lists one record per CDR3 protein. The table shows some 1.5 million distinct CDR3 sequences, with roughly 27% occurring only once. Material for sequencing was blood. These receptor sequences come from a woman between 25 and 40 years old in good health.

This clonotype came up a few times. The chain uses TRBV20-1 and TRBJ2-1; tentative D call: TRBD2 (7 bases). Germline V CDR1 and CDR2: DFQATT, SNEGSKA (reference sequence). The CDR3 runs 12 residues. The V and J ends lost 7 bases and 7 bases respectively, with 14 bases between them. CDR3: CSVGEGVNEQFF. CDR3 DNA sequence: TGCAGTGTCGGGGAGGGGGTTAATGAGCAGTTCTTC.

This clonotype has a handful of counts. The junction departs from germline at one end; a sequencing error may be responsible. This sequence joins TRBV7-9 and TRBJ2-7, with D maybe TRBD2 (5 bases). Germline V gives CDR1 SEHNR, CDR2 FQNEAQ (reference sequence). This CDR3 is 13 amino acids long. In DNA, the CDR3 is TGTGCCTGCAGCCCTACTAGCTCCTACGAGCAGTACTTC. The encoded protein is CACSPTSSYEQYF.

The genes are TRBV7-2 and TRBJ2-3; maybe TRBD2 (5 bases). The V end lost 9 bases, the J end lost 4 bases, and 14 bases lay between the germline ends. The CDR3 sequence is 13 residues long. CDR1 SGHTA and CDR2 FQGNSA come from the germline V gene. In DNA form, the CDR3 reads TGTGCCAGTGTGGCAGCGGCGCCAGATACGCAGTATTTT. Translating gives CASVAAAPDTQYF.

By share, this clonotype counts as medium-sized (0.01 to 0.1%). Written as DNA, the CDR3 is TGTGCCAGCAGTTACTCCCCAGGGACAGGGGACGATGAGCAGTTCTTC. This encodes CASSYSPGTGDDEQFF. The rearrangement uses TRBV6-2 or TRBV6-3 and TRBJ2-1; 10 bases agree with TRBD1. The CDR3 runs to 16 residues. The V gene's germline CDR1 is MNHEY and CDR2 SVGEGT. V dropped 0 bases and J dropped 8; count of bases not matched to a gene: 7.

V gene TRBV11-2 combines with J gene TRBJ2-1; D gene uncertain. V lost 0 bases to trimming and J lost 9 bases, with 12 bases between them. Germline lookup yields CDR1 SGHAT and CDR2 FQNNGV. The CDR3 runs 14 residues. CDR3 residues: CASSLDRRVGEQFF. The CDR3 bases are TGTGCCAGCAGCTTAGATAGAAGGGTGGGTGAGCAGTTCTTC. The full variable domain, its missing parts supplied by reference TRBV11-2 and TRBJ2-1, is EAGVAQSPRYKIIEKRQSVAFWCNPISGHATLYWYQQILGQGPKLLIQFQNNGVVDDSQLPKDRFSAERLKGVDSTLKIQPAKLEDSAVYLCASSLDRRVGEQFFGPGTRLTVL.

This clonotype was detected a few times. CDR3 loop: CASSLVDYNEQFF. CDR3 coding DNA: TGCGCCAGCAGCTTGGTGGATTACAATGAGCAGTTCTTC. This sequence joins TRBV5-1 and TRBJ2-1; D remains ambiguous. The germline V gene encodes CDR1 SGHRS and CDR2 YFSETQ. The ends were cut back, 0 bases at V and 4 bases at J, with 5 bases in the middle. The CDR3 contains 13 residues.

This chain links TRBV12-3 or TRBV12-4 with TRBJ2-5; TRBD2 matches 10 bases. CDR3 size: 14 residues. V lost 6 bases and J lost 5; bases outside the gene matches: 6. In nucleotides, the CDR3 is TGTGCCAGCAGGCCAGCGGGAGGGTCGGAGACCCAGTACTTC. Translation: CASRPAGGSETQYF.

This clonotype came up many times. The chain uses TRBV12-3 or TRBV12-4 and TRBJ1-1; D is unclear. V lost 1 base to trimming and J lost 4 bases, with 4 bases between them. CDR3 length equals 12 residues. The CDR3 region is CASSLVVTEAFF. DNA for the CDR3: TGTGCCAGCAGTTTAGTGGTCACTGAAGCTTTCTTT.

Only a few counts were recorded for this clonotype. The chain uses TRBV5-1 and TRBJ2-2; 7 bases match TRBD2. The CDR3 covers 16 residues. Per the germline V gene, CDR1 is SGHRS and CDR2 is YFSETQ. The V and J ends lost 4 bases and 1 base, in that order; junction bases with no gene match: 7. This chain's CDR3 is CASSPTLAQNTGELFF. For the CDR3, the DNA is TGCGCCAGCAGCCCCACACTAGCGCAGAACACCGGGGAGCTGTTTTTT. Complete variable domain (other parts from reference TRBV5-1 and TRBJ2-2): KAGVTQTPRYLIKTRGQQVTLSCSPISGHRSVSWYQQTPGQGLQFLFEYFSETQRNKGNFPGRFSGRQFSNSRSEMNVSTLELGDSALYLCASSPTLAQNTGELFFGEGSRLTVL.

The V call is TRBV5-1, the J call TRBJ2-7; 8 bases line up with TRBD2. Germline V gives CDR1 SGHRS, CDR2 YFSETQ. Trimming removed 0 bases from V and 0 bases from J; junction bases left unmatched: 11. The CDR3 is made up of 18 amino acids. The CDR3 loop is CASSLVVGIAGPSYEQYF. The CDR3 DNA is TGCGCCAGCAGCTTGGTTGTGGGGATAGCGGGGCCCTCCTACGAGCAGTACTTC.

With regard to this clonotype: The junction departs from germline at one end; a sequencing error may be responsible. V is TRBV7-2 and J is TRBJ2-1; 13 nucleotides line up with TRBD2. This CDR3 comprises 19 residues. Germline values: CDR1 SGHTA, CDR2 FQGNSA. The CDR3 region is CANSFPGLAGISSGNEQFF. The DNA for the CDR3 is TGTGCCAACAGCTTTCCGGGACTAGCGGGGATCTCCTCTGGGAATGAGCAGTTCTTC.

There are many counts of this clonotype. This rearrangement joins TRBV18 to TRBJ2-3; the D gene is possibly TRBD1 (5 bases). Germline V gives CDR1 KGHSH, CDR2 LQKENI. The V and J ends lost 8 bases and 5 bases respectively, with 11 bases between them. This CDR3 is built from 12 residues. The CDR3 sequence is CASGAPGDTQYF. The CDR3 bases are TGTGCCAGCGGGGCGCCCGGAGATACGCAGTATTTT.

This clonotype was picked up many times. The CDR3 DNA sequence: TGTGCCAGCTCACAAAGGGGCAGTGGGGCCAACGTCCTGACTTTC. This encodes CASSQRGSGANVLTF. The rearrangement links TRBV18 to TRBJ2-6, with a possible D match to TRBD1 (5 bases). Germline CDR1 and CDR2: KGHSH and LQKENI. CDR3 length: 15 amino acids. The V end lost 4 bases, the J end lost 3 bases, and 10 bases lay between the germline ends.

V gene TRBV29-1 combines with J gene TRBJ2-5; D is ambiguous. Germline V gene lookup returns CDR1 SQVTM and CDR2 ANQGSEA. V was trimmed by 3 bases and J by 4 bases, leaving 9 bases between them. The CDR3 has 12 amino acids. CDR3 amino acids: CSVDSTPETQYF. In DNA, the CDR3 is TGCAGCGTTGACAGTACCCCAGAGACCCAGTACTTC.

This clonotype has only a few counts. This chain connects TRBV7-2 to TRBJ2-1, with TRBD2 matching 8 bases. With V trimmed by 4 bases and J by 0 bases, 8 bases remained unmatched. Germline V lookup: CDR1 SGHTA, CDR2 FQGNSA. The CDR3 runs 17 residues. CDR3 in amino acids: CASSSDGGGSSYNEQFF. CDR3 nucleotides: TGTGCCAGCAGCTCAGACGGGGGGGGGAGCTCCTACAATGAGCAGTTCTTC.

The gene calls are TRBV27 and TRBJ2-7; TRBD1 or TRBD2 may be the D gene (5 bases each). The CDR3 length is 15 residues. Germline V lookup: CDR1 MNHEY, CDR2 SMNVEV (reference sequence). The ends were cut back, 3 bases at V and 2 bases at J, with 14 bases in the middle. CDR3 sequence reads: CASSLTGASTYEQYF. The CDR3, as DNA: TGTGCCAGCAGTTTGACCGGGGCATCAACCTACGAGCAGTACTTC.

In its sample, this clonotype was seen a few times. V gene TRBV5-1 combines with J gene TRBJ2-1; TRBD2 matches at 16 bases. The CDR3 length is 20 residues. From germline, CDR1 is SGHRS and CDR2 YFSETQ. The ends lost 0 bases at V and 2 bases at J; junction bases unmatched: 8. The CDR3 spells CASSLAEGTSGRGPYNEQFF. The CDR3 nucleotides read TGCGCCAGCAGCTTGGCGGAGGGGACTAGCGGGAGGGGCCCCTACAATGAGCAGTTCTTC.

The chain combines TRBV12-3 or TRBV12-4 with TRBJ2-2; no clear D gene. This CDR3 is built from 13 residues. V was pared by 5 bases and J by 5 bases, with 9 bases between. Written as DNA, the CDR3 is TGTGCCAGCAGTACGGCGGTGACCGGGGAGCTGTTTTTT. This sequence encodes CASSTAVTGELFF.

There are a few counts of this clonotype. The V call is TRBV20-1, the J call TRBJ2-7, with 11 bases lining up with TRBD1. The CDR3 spans 15 residues. The V gene's germline CDR1 is DFQATT and CDR2 SNEGSKA (reference sequence). V shed 5 bases, J shed 5 bases, and the junction held 11 bases outside the gene matches. The CDR3 DNA follows: TGCAGTGCTCGGGACCGGGACAGGGGGGACCACGAGCAGTACTTC. Encoded protein: CSARDRDRGDHEQYF.

A word on this clonotype: A read error may be the cause here, since a much bigger clone is one base away. The chain employs TRBV7-9 and TRBJ2-7; D unclear. The CDR3 length is 14 residues. CDR1 is SEHNR and CDR2 is FQNEAQ in the germline V gene (reference sequence). V lost 0 bases, J lost 5 bases, and 11 bases lay in between. The CDR3 spells CASSLAGPVHEQYF. DNA for the CDR3: TGTGCCAGCAGCTTAGCTGGACCCGTCCACGAGCAGTACTTC.

This clonotype was observed a few times. V gene TRBV9 combines with J gene TRBJ2-7; a weak D match, TRBD2 (5 bases). V was clipped by 0 bases and J by 3 bases, with 13 bases between them. The CDR3 contains 15 residues. Looked up from germline, CDR1 is SGDLS and CDR2 is YYNGEE. CDR3 nucleotides: TGTGCCAGCAGCGTAGGTGCGGGCGAACACTACGAGCAGTACTTC. The encoded protein is CASSVGAGEHYEQYF.

This clonotype appeared many times. This rearrangement joins TRBV6-1 to TRBJ1-2; D uncertain. The CDR3 sequence is 10 residues long. Germline assignment: CDR1 MNHNS and CDR2 SASEGT. V was clipped by 6 bases and J by 3 bases, with 2 bases between them. This CDR3 reads CASSDYGYTF. The CDR3 coding sequence is TGTGCCAGCAGCGACTATGGCTACACCTTC.

The chain joins TRBV12-3 or TRBV12-4 to TRBJ1-5; D not certain. V was cut by 3 bases and J by 0 bases, with 9 bases left in between. CDR3 size: 15 residues. CDR3 sequence: CASSFWDYSNQPQHF. The CDR3 nucleotides read TGTGCCAGCAGTTTTTGGGATTATAGCAATCAGCCCCAGCATTTT.

This chain uses TRBV20-1 with TRBJ2-3, with D unresolved. Germline CDR1 is DFQATT and CDR2 is SNEGSKA (reference sequence). The ends were cut back, 8 bases at V and 1 base at J, with 16 bases in the middle. The CDR3 runs to 14 residues. The CDR3 DNA follows: TGCAGTCGGGCTAGGTCTGAGGGCACAGATACGCAGTATTTT. Its protein is CSRARSEGTDTQYF.

This clonotype was detected only a few times. This sequence joins TRBV13 and TRBJ2-5; 8 bases fit TRBD1. Germline V gene lookup returns CDR1 PRHDT and CDR2 FYEKMQ (reference sequence). V was clipped by 5 bases and J by 5 bases; unmatched bases: 13. This CDR3 has 16 residues. The CDR3 nucleotides are TGTGCCAGCAGCCTACCCACCGGACAGGGCTGGGAGACCCAGTACTTC. Protein: CASSLPTGQGWETQYF.

This clonotype has just a few counts. The chain joins TRBV12-3 or TRBV12-4 to TRBJ2-5; 14 bases are shared with TRBD2. Trimming at V came to 6 bases and at J to 2 bases, leaving 11 bases not matched to a gene. The CDR3 extends over 18 amino acids. The CDR3 nucleotides read TGTGCCAGCAGCACCTTTGGACTAGCGGGAGGTGGGCAAGAGACCCAGTACTTC. Protein product: CASSTFGLAGGGQETQYF.

V gene TRBV12-3 or TRBV12-4 combines with J gene TRBJ2-7, with a possible D match to TRBD2 (5 bases). This CDR3 spans 16 amino acids. The V and J ends lost 0 bases and 2 bases respectively, with 14 bases between them. CDR3 bases: TGTGCCAGCAGTTTAGCATCTGGTAGACTAACCTACGAGCAGTACTTC. This codes for CASSLASGRLTYEQYF.